This entry lists 2 T cell receptor beta chains sequenced from one sample in a study of blood T cell repertoires in COVID-19. Sequencing used immunoSEQ multiplex PCR; TCRdb keeps in-frame clones, though not all of them. The table shows around 120,000 clones, with less than 75% occurring only once. The specimen was peripheral blood. The receptors were sampled from a human donor with acute or convalescent COVID-19. The donor label of this sample is uncertain.

The chain joins TRBV10-2 to TRBJ2-2; D unresolved. Trimming stripped 7 bases from V and 4 bases from J, with 7 bases between. Germline V CDR1 and CDR2: WSHSY, SAAADI. This CDR3 contains 12 residues. This CDR3 reads CASKLSTGELFF. The CDR3 nucleotides read TGCGCCAGCAAACTGAGCACCGGGGAGCTGTTTTTT.

V usage is TRBV7-2 and J usage is TRBJ1-5; D not resolved. V was pared by 0 bases and J by 7 bases, with 7 bases between. Germline values: CDR1 SGHTA, CDR2 FQGNSA. The CDR3 is 13 residues long. CDR3 sequence (DNA): TGTGCCAGCAGCTTAGCGCCGGGACAGCCCCAGCATTTT. It is translated as CASSLAPGQPQHF.